This TCR beta chain was identified in a study of blood T cell repertoires in COVID-19. Study overall: Sites in the United States, Italy and Spain provided acute and convalescent COVID-19 samples. In each case, the material was cDNA or gDNA derived from T cells, B-cell-depleted T cells, or PBMCs.

J was trimmed by 0 bases and V by 2 bases; bases with no gene match: 2. Looked up from germline, CDR1 is MNHEY and CDR2 is SVGAGI. The CDR3 covers 15 residues. In the original analysis: Amplification of reference gene primers provided the estimated nucleated cell counts. Sequencing was performed with immunoSEQ multiplex PCR; in TCRdb, only in-frame clones are kept and a portion is missing. V and J calls plus clone size are reproduced from that table; the DNA served to infer D and trimming. The sample has roughly 200,000 clones; about 82% are singletons. The TCR originated in a man between 65 and 80 years old with active or convalescent COVID-19. The V and J genes are TRBV6-5 and TRBJ2-7, with 9 bases lining up with TRBD2. The sequencing sample was made of peripheral blood. DNA for the CDR3: TGTGCCAGCAGTTACGGACTAGCGAGCTCCTACGAGCAGTACTTC. Protein: CASSYGLASSYEQYF.